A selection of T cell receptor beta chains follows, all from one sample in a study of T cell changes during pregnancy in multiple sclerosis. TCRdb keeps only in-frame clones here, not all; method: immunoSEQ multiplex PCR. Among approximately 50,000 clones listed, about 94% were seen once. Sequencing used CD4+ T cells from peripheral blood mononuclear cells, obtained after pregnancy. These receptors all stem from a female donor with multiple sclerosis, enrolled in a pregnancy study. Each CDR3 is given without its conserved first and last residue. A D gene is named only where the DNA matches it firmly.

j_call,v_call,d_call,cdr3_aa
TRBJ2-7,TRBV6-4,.,ALAGPRDYEQY
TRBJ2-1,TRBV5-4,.,ASSLGSHNYNEQF
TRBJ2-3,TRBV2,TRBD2,ASRGLAGVPTDTQY
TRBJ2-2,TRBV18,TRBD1,ASSPGQGNTGELF
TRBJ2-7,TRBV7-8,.,ASSFSRGHEQY
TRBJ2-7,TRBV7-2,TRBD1,ASSSGTGSYEQY
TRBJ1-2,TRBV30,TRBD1,AWSVWQGAMGYT
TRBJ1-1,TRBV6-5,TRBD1,ASRQNRGRTEAF
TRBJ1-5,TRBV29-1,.,SVAASGGNQPQH
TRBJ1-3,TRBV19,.,ASTHSNSGNTIY
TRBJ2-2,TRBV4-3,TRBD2,ASSQIAGGRGELF
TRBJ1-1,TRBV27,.,ASSSGGAGTEAF
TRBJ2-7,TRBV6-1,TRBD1,ASTTGGPREQY
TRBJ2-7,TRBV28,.,ASSFIGGPYEQY
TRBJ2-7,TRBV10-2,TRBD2,ASKGGGSSYEQY
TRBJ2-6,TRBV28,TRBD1,ATTGQGANGANVLT
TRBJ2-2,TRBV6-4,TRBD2,ASSDRRSGRALGTGELF
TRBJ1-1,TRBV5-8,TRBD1,ASSLGLRGRMNTEAF
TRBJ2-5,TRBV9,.,ASSQRGTGETQY
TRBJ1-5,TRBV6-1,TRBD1,ASRDREFQPQH
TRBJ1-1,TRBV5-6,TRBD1,ASSIGQGNTEAF
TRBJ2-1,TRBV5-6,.,ASSLAPTGRNEQF
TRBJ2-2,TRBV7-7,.,ASSLRSGGELF
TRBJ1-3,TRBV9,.,ASSVGPTDTIY
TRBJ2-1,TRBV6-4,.,ASSAELGNEQF
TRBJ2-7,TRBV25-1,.,ASSSRPPSYEQY
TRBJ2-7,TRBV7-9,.,ASSSVSYEQY
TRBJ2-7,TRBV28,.,ASTSGGTYEQY
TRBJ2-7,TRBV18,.,ASSPRGGDEQY
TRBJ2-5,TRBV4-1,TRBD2,ASSQESGTSGIQETQY
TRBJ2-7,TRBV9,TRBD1,ASSVGQGNNYEQY
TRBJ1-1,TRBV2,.,ASSEEEVLNTEAF
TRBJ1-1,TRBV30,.,ASNRGNTEAF
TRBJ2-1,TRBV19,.,ASSTTGVPYNEQF
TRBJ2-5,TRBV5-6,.,ASSLGQQETQY
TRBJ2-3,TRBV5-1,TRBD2,ASSRGLGADTQY
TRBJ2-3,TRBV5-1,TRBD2,ASSLGLAGSTDTQY
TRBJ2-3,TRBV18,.,ASSPVTVTDTQY
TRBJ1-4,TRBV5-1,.,ASSLADSGEKLF
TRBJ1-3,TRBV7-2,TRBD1,ASSLGQGRNTIY
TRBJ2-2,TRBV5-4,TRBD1,ASSLAGTAGELF
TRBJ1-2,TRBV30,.,AWSALLLNGGYT
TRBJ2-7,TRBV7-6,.,ASSLQIRGSGEQY
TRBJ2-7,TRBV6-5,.,ASSYVSRGYEQY